This T cell receptor (beta chain) emerged from a study of a mutant IDH1 vaccine in newly diagnosed glioma. The overall study: Treated patients, about 60% male and roughly 40% female, averaged approximately 40 years of age. Receipt of radiotherapy, temozolomide, or both preceded the study, and most received both.

Comment on this clone: Its antigen remains unknown.

General study points: It was approximately 93% of patients that developed vaccine-induced immune responses. Among top peripheral T cell clonotypes, changes seemed unrelated to pseudoprogression.

Profiled with immunoSEQ multiplex PCR; TCRdb holds only in-frame clones, not every one. The sample consists of some 38,000 clones, 80% to 95% of them appearing once. The trim removed 4 bases at V and 6 bases at J, leaving 2 bases unmatched. This CDR3 is 14 amino acids long. Looked up from germline, CDR1 is LNHDA and CDR2 is SQIVND (reference sequence). Time point indicated: baseline, week 1 (first vaccination visit). Treatment in this sample: pre-vaccination baseline after standard-of-care therapy. This material consisted of PBMCs, taken from a glioma patient treated with radiotherapy, temozolomide or both. This clonotype was obtained from a man aged 18 to 30 with glioma. This chain joins TRBV19 and TRBJ2-2; TRBD1 aligns across 10 bases. The CDR3 nucleotides read TGTGCCAGTAGTAGGACAGGGGGGTCCGGGGAGCTGTTTTTT. It codes for CASSRTGGSGELFF.